The entry below describes one TCR beta chain. Its antigen is still unknown. This entry belongs to a study of graft-versus-host responses after intestinal transplantation. Study-level background: Recipients across the board were started on anti-thymocyte globulin induction, then kept on tacrolimus and steroids for around 3 years. Study-wide points: Peak levels of circulating GvH clones tracked with early post-transplant HvG declines. High graft-versus-host to host-versus-graft clonal ratios were seen in allografts of patients with graft-donor T cell macrochimerism.

Produced via immunoSEQ multiplex PCR; TCRdb's table is partial and in-frame only. The sample holds some 79,000 clones; about 89% are singletons and the top ten take under 0.4%. From germline, CDR1 is MNHEY and CDR2 SVGAGI. The CDR3 loop spans 10 amino acids. V lost 9 bases to trimming and J lost 4 bases, with 6 bases between them. This specimen was unstimulated CD4+ T cells sorted from spleen or lymph node cells, taken before intestinal transplant. This clonotype originated in a human donor who received an intestinal transplant. The chain employs TRBV6-5 and TRBJ2-5, with unresolved D. This CDR3 reads CASGRETQYF. The CDR3 nucleotides read TGTGCCAGTGGCCGAGAGACCCAGTACTTC.